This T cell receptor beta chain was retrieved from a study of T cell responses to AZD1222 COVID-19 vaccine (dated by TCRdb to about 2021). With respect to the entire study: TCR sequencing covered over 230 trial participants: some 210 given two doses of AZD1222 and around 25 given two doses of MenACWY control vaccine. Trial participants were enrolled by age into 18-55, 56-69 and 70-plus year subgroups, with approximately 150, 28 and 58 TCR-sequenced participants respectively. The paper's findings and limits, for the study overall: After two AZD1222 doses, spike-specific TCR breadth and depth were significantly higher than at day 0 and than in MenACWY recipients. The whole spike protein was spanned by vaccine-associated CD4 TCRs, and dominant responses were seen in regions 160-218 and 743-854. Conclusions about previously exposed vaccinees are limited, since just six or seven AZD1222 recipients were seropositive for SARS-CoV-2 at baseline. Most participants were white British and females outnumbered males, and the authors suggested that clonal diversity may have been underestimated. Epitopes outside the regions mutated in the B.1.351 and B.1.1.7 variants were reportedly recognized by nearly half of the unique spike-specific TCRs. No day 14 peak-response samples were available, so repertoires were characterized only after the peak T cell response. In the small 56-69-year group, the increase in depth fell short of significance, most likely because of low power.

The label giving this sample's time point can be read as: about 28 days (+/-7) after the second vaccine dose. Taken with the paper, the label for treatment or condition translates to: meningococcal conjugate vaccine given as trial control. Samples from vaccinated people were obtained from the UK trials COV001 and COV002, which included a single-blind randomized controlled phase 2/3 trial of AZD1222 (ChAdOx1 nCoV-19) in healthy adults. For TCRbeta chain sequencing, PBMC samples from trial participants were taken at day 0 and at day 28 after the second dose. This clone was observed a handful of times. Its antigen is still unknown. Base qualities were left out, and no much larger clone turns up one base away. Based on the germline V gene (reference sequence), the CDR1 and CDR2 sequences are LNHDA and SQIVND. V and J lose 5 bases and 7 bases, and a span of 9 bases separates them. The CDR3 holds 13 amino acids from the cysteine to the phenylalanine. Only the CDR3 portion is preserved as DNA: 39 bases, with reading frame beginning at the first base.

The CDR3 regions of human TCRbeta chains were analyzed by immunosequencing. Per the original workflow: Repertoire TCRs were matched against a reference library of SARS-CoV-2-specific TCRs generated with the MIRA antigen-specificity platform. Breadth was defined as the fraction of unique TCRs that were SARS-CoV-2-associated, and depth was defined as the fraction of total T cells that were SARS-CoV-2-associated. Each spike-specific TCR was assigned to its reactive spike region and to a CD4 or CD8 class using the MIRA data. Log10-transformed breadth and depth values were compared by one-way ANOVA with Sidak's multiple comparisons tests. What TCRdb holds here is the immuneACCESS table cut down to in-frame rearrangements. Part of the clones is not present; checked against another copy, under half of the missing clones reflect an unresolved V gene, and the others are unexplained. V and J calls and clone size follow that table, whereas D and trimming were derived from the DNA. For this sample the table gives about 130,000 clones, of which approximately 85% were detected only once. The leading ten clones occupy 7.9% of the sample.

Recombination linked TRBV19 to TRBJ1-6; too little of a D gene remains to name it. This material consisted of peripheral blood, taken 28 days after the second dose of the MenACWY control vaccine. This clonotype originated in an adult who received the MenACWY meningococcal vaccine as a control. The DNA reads TGTGCCAGTAGTGACGACATCAATTCACCCCTCCACTTT. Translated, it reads CASSDDINSPLHF.